This TCR beta chain was found in a study of cytomegalovirus exposure and HLA in healthy donors. Study-wide context: Tens of millions of unique TCRs from HLA-typed donors made up an early data release.

Study outcomes and limitations: Per published accounts, TCR beta sequences correctly predicted the HLA-A and HLA-B alleles of most subjects.

V lost 0 bases to trimming and J lost 2 bases, with 8 bases between them. CDR3 size: 16 residues. Germline V gene lookup returns CDR1 LGHNA and CDR2 YSLEER. It was with 60 Vbeta and 13 Jbeta primers that the PCR ran. Here immunoSEQ multiplex PCR was the method, and the copy in TCRdb shows in-frame clones only, minus some. The sample contains approximately 120,000 clones, about four fifths of which appear only once. Remarks on this clone: No antigen is known for it.

The source of this sequence is a man aged 40-49 years in good health and CMV-seronegative. The specimen sequenced was PBMCs. The chain recombines TRBV4-3 with TRBJ2-6, with D perhaps TRBD1 (6 bases). The CDR3 region is CASSQDQGPGANVLTF. The CDR3 nucleotides read TGCGCCAGCAGCCAAGATCAGGGGCCTGGGGCCAACGTCCTGACTTTC.